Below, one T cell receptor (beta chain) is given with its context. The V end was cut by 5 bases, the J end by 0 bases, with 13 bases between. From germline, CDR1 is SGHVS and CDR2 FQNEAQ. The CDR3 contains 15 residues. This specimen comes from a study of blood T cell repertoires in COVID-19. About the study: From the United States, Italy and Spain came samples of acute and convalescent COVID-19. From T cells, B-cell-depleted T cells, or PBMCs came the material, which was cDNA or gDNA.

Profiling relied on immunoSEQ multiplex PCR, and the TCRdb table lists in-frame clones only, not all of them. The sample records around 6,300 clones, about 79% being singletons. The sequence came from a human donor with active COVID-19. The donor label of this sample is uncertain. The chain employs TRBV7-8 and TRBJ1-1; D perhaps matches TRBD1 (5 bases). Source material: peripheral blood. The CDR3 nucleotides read TGTGCCAGCAGCCCTAATGGGGCCATGAACACTGAAGCTTTCTTT. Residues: CASSPNGAMNTEAFF.